The 20 T cell receptor beta chains in this list originate from one sample, sequenced in a study of blood T cells in healthy people across ages (dated by TCRdb to the mid-2010s). The library was generated by 5' RACE. TCRdb records Illumina HiSeq 2500 as the sequencer. The second PCR ran for roughly 7 to 11 cycles and used a J-beta primer mix along with a sample-barcoded 5' primer. TCRdb reran the public reads through fastp at Q25 and MiXCR, keeping productive beta chains. Entries that share a CDR3 protein sequence are merged under the most common genes and DNA. Here the sample has about 290,000 distinct CDR3 sequences; about 25% occur a single time. 29% of the sample goes to the ten largest clones. Sequenced: blood. The receptors here all came from a woman between 70 and 85 years old in good health.

This clonotype was counted only a few times. The DNA for the CDR3 is TGTGCCAGCAAGCGGGAGTTGACAGATACGCAGTATTTT. Its translation is CASKRELTDTQYF. The V and J genes are TRBV6-1 and TRBJ2-3, with 8 positions matching TRBD2. Germline V CDR1 and CDR2: MNHNS, SASEGT. This CDR3 region has 13 residues. The junction had 3 bases not matched to a gene; V was cut back by 7 bases and J by 3 bases.

The sample holds a few counts of this clonotype. The chain has TRBV5-1 and TRBJ2-3; D remains unclear. There are 15 residues in the CDR3. V was cut by 3 bases and J by 2 bases, with 13 bases left in between. CDR1 and CDR2 from the germline V gene are SGHRS and YFSETQ. This CDR3 is CASSSRPTFTDTQYF. The CDR3 region has the DNA TGCGCCAGCAGCTCCCGACCCACATTCACAGATACGCAGTATTTT.

This clonotype was found many times. This rearrangement joins TRBV29-1 to TRBJ1-2; 9 nucleotides line up with TRBD1. J was trimmed by 4 bases and V by 1 base; bases with no gene match: 10. The CDR3 extends over 16 amino acids. Germline CDR1 reads SQVTM; CDR2 reads ANQGSEA. The CDR3 nucleotides are TGCAGCGTTGAAGGGGCCCGGGACAGGGCCACCTATGGCTACACCTTC. Residues: CSVEGARDRATYGYTF.

The chain joins TRBV6-6 to TRBJ2-3, with 10 bases aligning to TRBD2. In germline, CDR1 is MNHNY, CDR2 SVGAGI (reference sequence). Unmatched junction bases numbered 3, after V lost 5 bases and J lost 1 base. This CDR3 comprises 15 residues. CDR3 nucleotide sequence: TGTGCCAGCAGTCGGGGGACTAGCGGCACAGATACGCAGTATTTT. This encodes CASSRGTSGTDTQYF.

Turning to this clonotype: The germline gene is not matched at one end of the junction; a read error may be the cause. V gene TRBV5-1 combines with J gene TRBJ2-5, with TRBD1 identical over 8 bases. Germline CDR1 SGHRS, CDR2 YFSETQ. CDR3 length: 12 amino acids. CDR3 residues: CASSLDRGNGLF. Written as DNA, the CDR3 is TGCGCCAGCAGCTTGGACAGGGGGAACGGGCTCTTC.

The count of this clonotype is one. This sequence joins TRBV24-1 and TRBJ2-7; D is perhaps TRBD1 (5 bases). V was trimmed by 9 bases and J by 2 bases, leaving 13 bases between them. Germline CDR1 is KGHDR and CDR2 is SFDVKD. CDR3 length equals 13 residues. CDR3 bases: TGTGCCACCGCCGGAGCAGGGACCTACGAGCAGTACTTC. Residues: CATAGAGTYEQYF.

This chain links TRBV9 with TRBJ2-5; unclear D gene. Germline assignment: CDR1 SGDLS and CDR2 YYNGEE. The CDR3 length is 14 residues. The V end lost 0 bases, the J end lost 5 bases, and 11 bases lay between the germline ends. CDR3 protein: CASSVGPSRETQYF. The CDR3 DNA reads TGTGCCAGCAGCGTAGGCCCGTCTAGGGAGACCCAGTACTTC.

The chain is built from TRBV29-1 and TRBJ1-2; a possible D gene is TRBD1 (6 bases). The ends were cut back, 7 bases at V and 8 bases at J, with 14 bases in the middle. There are 11 residues in the CDR3. CDR1 is SQVTM, CDR2 ANQGSEA, per germline. CDR3 loop: CSASGGKGYTF. In DNA form, the CDR3 reads TGCAGCGCCTCGGGGGGCAAGGGCTACACCTTC.

This clonotype was observed a few times. V gene TRBV19 combines with J gene TRBJ1-1; D perhaps matches TRBD1 (5 bases). Germline assignment: CDR1 LNHDA and CDR2 SQIVND (reference sequence). V was cut by 7 bases and J by 0 bases, with 15 bases left in between. CDR3 size: 15 residues. The CDR3 loop is CASTISGTLNTEAFF. The CDR3 DNA sequence: TGTGCCAGTACCATCTCCGGGACTCTGAACACTGAAGCTTTCTTT.

This clonotype was observed a few times. At one boundary the junction diverges from the germline segment, which might be a read error. V gene TRBV27 combines with J gene TRBJ1-2, with 9 bases matching TRBD1. Germline CDR1 reads MNHEY; CDR2 reads SMNVEV (reference sequence). CDR3 length: 16 residues. CDR3 sequence: CASSPGQGGGVRGCTF. The CDR3 DNA is TGTGCCAGCAGCCCGGGACAGGGAGGAGGGGTGCGTGGCTGCACCTTC.

This clonotype was detected only a few times. V gene TRBV20-1 combines with J gene TRBJ2-3, with TRBD2 matching 10 bases. The length of the CDR3 is 18 residues. CDR1 DFQATT and CDR2 SNEGSKA come from the germline V gene (reference sequence). The V gene end was trimmed by 2 bases and the J gene end by 2 bases; junction bases not matched to a gene: 13. The CDR3 spells CSARPHLAGAPYTDTQYF. CDR3 nucleotide sequence: TGCAGTGCTAGACCCCACCTAGCGGGAGCTCCTTACACAGATACGCAGTATTTT.

The rearrangement links TRBV6-2 or TRBV6-3 to TRBJ2-1; D perhaps matches TRBD2 (6 bases). In germline, CDR1 is MNHEY, CDR2 SVGEGT. Trimming left V 0 bases short and J 1 base short, with 13 bases between. This CDR3 region has 17 residues. CDR3 sequence reads: CASSYSGDCQSYNEQFF. The DNA of the CDR3 is TGTGCCAGCAGTTACTCGGGGGACTGCCAATCCTACAATGAGCAGTTCTTC.

The chain recombines TRBV12-3 or TRBV12-4 with TRBJ1-5, with D tentatively TRBD1 (6 bases). The CDR3 spans 16 residues. Between the trimmed V and J ends, which lost 6 bases and 7 bases, there was a span of 22 bases. The CDR3 DNA sequence: TGTGCCAGCAGCTCCACGGCCGGGACAAAGGACCAGCCCCAGCATTTT. It encodes CASSSTAGTKDQPQHF.

The sample holds a few counts of this clonotype. The V and J genes are TRBV7-8 and TRBJ2-4, with 8 bases lining up with TRBD2. Trimming removed 1 base from V and 6 bases from J; junction bases left unmatched: 2. The CDR3 totals 14 residues. Germline CDR1 reads SGHVS; CDR2 reads FQNEAQ. The CDR3: CASSLDAGGNIQYF. CDR3 bases: TGTGCCAGCAGCTTAGACGCGGGGGGAAACATTCAGTACTTC.

This clonotype has just a few counts. The chain recombines TRBV25-1 with TRBJ2-2; the D gene is possibly TRBD2 (6 bases). Trimming cost V 4 bases and J 1 base, with 13 bases left between them. This CDR3 is built from 16 residues. CDR1 and CDR2 from the germline V gene are MGHDK and SYGVNS. The CDR3 nucleotides read TGTGCCAGCAGTGGGCGGAGGAGGGGGAACACCGGGGAGCTGTTTTTT. Its protein is CASSGRRRGNTGELFF.

This clonotype was observed a handful of times. Relative to the germline gene, one junction end is altered; a read error may explain this. The V and J genes are TRBV7-3 and TRBJ2-1; 7 positions match TRBD2. The CDR3 is 16 amino acids. Germline loops: CDR1 SGHTA, CDR2 FQGTGA. The CDR3 coding sequence is TGTGCCAGCAGCTCTAGCGGAGGGGCCTCCTGCAATGAGCAGTTCTTC. Its translation: CASSSSGGASCNEQFF.

This clonotype was detected only a few times. One junction end disagrees with the germline gene, perhaps due to a read error. The V gene is TRBV24-1, the J gene TRBJ2-5; 9 bases map to TRBD1. Germline assignment: CDR1 KGHDR and CDR2 SFDVKD. The CDR3 consists of 17 residues. The chain's CDR3 is CATSGLSGTGNQETQYF. The CDR3 nucleotides are TGTGCCACCAGTGGTTTGTCCGGGACAGGGAACCAAGAGACCCAGTACTTC.

The rearrangement links TRBV20-1 to TRBJ2-5; no clear D. The end of the DNA is better explained by TRBJ2-7, so the J call may be wrong. The CDR3 is made up of 11 amino acids. Germline CDR1 is DFQATT and CDR2 is SNEGSKA (reference sequence). The CDR3 DNA sequence: TGCAGTGCTGAATCTATCTACGAGCAGTACTTC. Translating gives CSAESIYEQYF.

This rearrangement joins TRBV7-2 to TRBJ2-7, with TRBD2 matching over 10 bases. The germline gives CDR1 SGHTA, CDR2 FQGNSA. The CDR3 length is 17 residues. Germline trimming cut 1 base from V and 4 bases from J; bases unmatched to any gene: 10. Here the CDR3 DNA reads TGTGCCAGCAGCTTAGGACCCTTAGCGGGAGGAAGTTACGAGCAGTACTTC. Encoded protein: CASSLGPLAGGSYEQYF. Based on the CDR3 plus reference TRBV7-2 and TRBJ2-7, the full variable domain is GAGVSQSPSNKVTEKGKDVELRCDPISGHTALYWYRQSLGQGLEFLIYFQGNSAPDKSGLPSDRFSAERTGGSVSTLTIQRTQQEDSAVYLCASSLGPLAGGSYEQYFGPGTRLTVT.

J is TRBJ2-5 and V is TRBV29-1; a weak D match, TRBD2 (8 bases). The CDR3 is made up of 13 amino acids. V lost 7 bases and J 4 bases, leaving 16 bases between the germline ends. CDR1 and CDR2 from the germline V gene are SQVTM and ANQGSEA. The CDR3 nucleotides are TGCAGCGCGGACGGGAGGGGGCGAGAGACCCAGTACTTC. It is translated as CSADGRGRETQYF. The full variable domain, its missing parts supplied by reference TRBV29-1 and TRBJ2-5, is SAVISQKPSRDICQRGTSLTIQCQVDSQVTMMFWYRQQPGQSLTLIATANQGSEATYESGFVIDKFPISRPNLTFSTLTVSNMSPEDSSIYLCSADGRGRETQYFGPGTRLLVL.